The subject of this entry is one T cell receptor beta chain. Its antigen is still unknown. Amplification used 60 Vbeta primers and 13 Jbeta primers. Libraries were prepared by immunoSEQ multiplex PCR; TCRdb keeps only in-frame clonotypes and omits some of them. The sample has about 190,000 clones; about 80% are singletons. The data belong to a study of cytomegalovirus exposure and HLA in healthy donors. In the study overall: The early release's HLA-typed donors yielded some 85 million unique TCRs. Whole-study findings and limits: Cytomegalovirus-associated status was assigned to approximately 160 TCR beta chains.

Germline CDR1 is SGHTA and CDR2 is FQGNSA. This CDR3 has 15 residues. Trimming at V came to 6 bases and at J to 1 base, leaving 5 bases not matched to a gene. This sequence originates from a woman aged 18 to 35 in good health and CMV-seropositive. V usage is TRBV7-2 and J usage is TRBJ2-3; 9 nucleotides agree with TRBD2. Sequenced: PBMCs. CDR3 sequence: CASRLTSGGTDTQYF. DNA for the CDR3: TGTGCCAGCAGGTTGACTAGCGGCGGCACAGATACGCAGTATTTT.